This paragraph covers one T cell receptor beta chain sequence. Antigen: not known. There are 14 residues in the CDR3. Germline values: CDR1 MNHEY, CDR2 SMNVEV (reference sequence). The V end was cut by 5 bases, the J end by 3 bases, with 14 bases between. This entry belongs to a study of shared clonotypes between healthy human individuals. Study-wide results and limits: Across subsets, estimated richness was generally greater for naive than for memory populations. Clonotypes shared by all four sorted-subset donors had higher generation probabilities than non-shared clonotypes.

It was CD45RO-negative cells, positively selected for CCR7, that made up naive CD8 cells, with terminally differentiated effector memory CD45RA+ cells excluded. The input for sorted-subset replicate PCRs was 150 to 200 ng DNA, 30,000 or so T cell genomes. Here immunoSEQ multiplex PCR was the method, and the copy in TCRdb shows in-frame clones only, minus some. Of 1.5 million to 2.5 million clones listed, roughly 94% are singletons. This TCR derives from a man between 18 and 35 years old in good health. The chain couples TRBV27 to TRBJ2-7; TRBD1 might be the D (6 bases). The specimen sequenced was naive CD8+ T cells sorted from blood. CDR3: CASSLKGEGYEQYF. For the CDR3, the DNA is TGTGCCAGCAGTCTAAAGGGGGAAGGCTACGAGCAGTACTTC.